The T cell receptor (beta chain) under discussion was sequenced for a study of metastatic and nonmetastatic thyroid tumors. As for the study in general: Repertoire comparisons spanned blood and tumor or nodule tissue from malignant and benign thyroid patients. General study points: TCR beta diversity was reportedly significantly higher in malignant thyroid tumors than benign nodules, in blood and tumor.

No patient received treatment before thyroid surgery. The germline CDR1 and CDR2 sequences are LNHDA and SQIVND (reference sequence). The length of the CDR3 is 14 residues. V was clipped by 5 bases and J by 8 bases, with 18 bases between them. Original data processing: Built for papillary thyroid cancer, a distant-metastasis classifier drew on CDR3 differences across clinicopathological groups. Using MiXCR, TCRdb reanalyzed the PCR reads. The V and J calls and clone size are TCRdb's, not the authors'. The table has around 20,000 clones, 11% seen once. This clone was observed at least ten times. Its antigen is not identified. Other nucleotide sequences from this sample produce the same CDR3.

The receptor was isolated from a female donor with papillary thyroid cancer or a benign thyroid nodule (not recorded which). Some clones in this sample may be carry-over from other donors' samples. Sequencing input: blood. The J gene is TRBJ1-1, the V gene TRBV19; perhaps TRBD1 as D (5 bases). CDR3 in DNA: TGTGCCAGTAGTGTGTCAGGGCCCGGTCTGGAAGCTTTCTTT. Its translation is CASSVSGPGLEAFF.